Shown below are 3 T cell receptor beta chains from a single sample sequenced in a study of OX40 agonist ivuxolimab in advanced cancers. The data were produced by immunoSEQ multiplex PCR, yet TCRdb's version contains in-frame clones alone and is incomplete. This table has 50,000 or so clones, approximately 90% appearing once. The sample in question was CD4+ or CD8+ T cells sorted from blood, obtained in a trial of the OX40 agonist ivuxolimab. The source is an adult with an advanced solid tumor such as melanoma, head and neck, liver or kidney cancer.

The chain has TRBV7-9 and TRBJ1-2; D not certain. Germline CDR1 SEHNR, CDR2 FQNEAQ (reference sequence). The CDR3 sequence is 15 residues long. V lost 3 bases to trimming and J lost 6 bases, with 17 bases between them. CDR3 loop: CASSFLMTGEDGYTF. For the CDR3, the DNA is TGTGCCAGCAGCTTTTTGATGACTGGAGAAGATGGCTACACCTTC.

The chain combines TRBV11-2 with TRBJ2-7; D uncertain. The V gene lost 4 bases and the J gene lost 2 bases, with 12 bases spanning the gap. The germline V gene encodes CDR1 SGHAT and CDR2 FQNNGV. This CDR3 region has 14 residues. The CDR3 loop reads CASSSPPVAYEQYF. The CDR3 region has the DNA TGTGCCAGCAGCTCCCCCCCCGTGGCCTACGAGCAGTACTTC.

This clone was counted many times. This chain connects TRBV27 to TRBJ2-7, with D possibly TRBD1 on 6 matching bases. CDR1 is MNHEY and CDR2 is SMNVEV in the germline V gene (reference sequence). This CDR3 comprises 11 residues. Trimming shortened V by 6 bases and J by 6 bases, and 9 bases separated the two germline ends. CDR3 sequence: CASRWGLEQYF. The CDR3 DNA reads as TGTGCCAGCAGGTGGGGGCTCGAGCAGTACTTC.